This TCR beta chain stems from a study of shared clonotypes between healthy human individuals. The CDR3 contains 13 residues. Germline V gives CDR1 LNHDA, CDR2 SQIVND (reference sequence). Trimming took 7 bases from V and 4 from J, leaving 13 bases between them. This clone has just one count. Its antigen is unknown. Study-wide findings and caveats: Relative to memory subsets, naive subsets generally showed larger estimated richness. Clonotype sharing across several donors was observed for 5% to 6.5% of naive CD4 clonotypes.

Assay used: immunoSEQ multiplex PCR; TCRdb lists only in-frame clones, some missing. The sample shows about 1.5 million clones, roughly 98% of them seen only once. The chain employs TRBV19 and TRBJ1-1, with D perhaps matching TRBD1 (5 bases). This TCR derives from a young man in good health. The sequencing sample was made of naive CD4+ T cells sorted from blood. The subset was: CD45RA+ positively selected. The CDR3 spells CASNFWGGTEAFF. CDR3 nucleotide sequence: TGTGCCAGTAATTTCTGGGGGGGCACTGAAGCTTTCTTT. The full variable domain, rest sourced from reference TRBV19 and TRBJ1-1, is DGGITQSPKYLFRKEGQNVTLSCEQNLNHDAMYWYRQDPGQGLRLIYYSQIVNDFQKGDIAEGYSVSREKKESFPLTVTSAQKNPTAFYLCASNFWGGTEAFFGQGTRLTVV.